This TCR beta chain stems from a study of cytomegalovirus exposure and HLA in healthy donors. Regarding the study as a whole: The later analysis indicated that the majority of CMV-associated TCR beta chains appeared HLA-restricted.

Unrecorded immune exposures were likely, despite nominal health at sampling. As regards this clone: Its matching antigen is unknown.

This CDR3 has 13 amino acids. The germline V gene encodes CDR1 SGHDN and CDR2 FVKESK. Trimming cost V 4 bases and J 6 bases, with 13 bases left between them. With 60 Vbeta and 13 Jbeta primers, the PCR was carried out. Only in-frame clones appear in the TCRdb table, and some are missing; sequencing was by immunoSEQ multiplex PCR. The sample includes roughly 140,000 clones, 70% to 85% of them seen just once. The receptor's source is a middle-aged man in good health and CMV-seropositive. This chain joins TRBV14 and TRBJ2-7; D is perhaps TRBD2 (6 bases). Sequencing was performed on PBMCs. CDR3: CASSRPGEGEQYF. The CDR3 DNA sequence: TGTGCCAGCAGCCGGCCGGGGGAAGGCGAGCAGTACTTC.